Each of the 20 T cell receptor beta chains below was sequenced from the same sample in a study of cytomegalovirus exposure and HLA in healthy donors. Use of 60 Vbeta and 13 Jbeta primers characterized the PCR. Libraries were prepared by immunoSEQ multiplex PCR; TCRdb keeps only in-frame clonotypes and omits some of them. Of roughly 240,000 clones listed, roughly 85% are singletons. Source material: PBMCs. The source is a girl aged 2 to 10 in good health and CMV-seronegative.

V gene TRBV15 combines with J gene TRBJ1-2; 11 nucleotides agree with TRBD1. V dropped 1 base and J dropped 5; count of bases not matched to a gene: 6. This CDR3 spans 16 amino acids. Germline-derived CDR1 and CDR2 are LNHNV and YYDKDF (reference sequence). Written as DNA, the CDR3 is TGTGCCACCAGCAGAGGGGGGGACAGGGGGAGATATGGCTACACCTTC. It specifies CATSRGGDRGRYGYTF.

This chain connects TRBV7-2 to TRBJ2-3, with D perhaps TRBD2 (7 bases). CDR1 is SGHTA, CDR2 FQGNSA, per germline. The CDR3 loop spans 14 amino acids. The germline V and J ends were trimmed by 5 bases and 6 bases, with 15 bases remaining between them. The chain's CDR3 is CASSRGGAADTQYF. CDR3 bases: TGTGCCAGCAGCCGAGGGGGGGCCGCGGATACGCAGTATTTT.

The CDR3 DNA sequence: TGCGCCAGCAGCTTAAGAGGGGGGGCCCCTGAGACCCAGTACTTC. The encoded protein is CASSLRGGAPETQYF. This chain connects TRBV5-1 to TRBJ2-5; D may be TRBD2 (7 bases). Germline lookup yields CDR1 SGHRS and CDR2 YFSETQ. V was cut by 2 bases and J by 5 bases, with 16 bases left in between. The CDR3 is made up of 15 amino acids.

The chain couples TRBV7-2 to TRBJ2-3; no firm D call. The germline V gene has CDR1 SGHTA and CDR2 FQGNSA. CDR3 length: 15 residues. Trimming cost V 1 base and J 0 bases, with 8 bases left between them. CDR3 nucleotide sequence: TGTGCCAGCAGCTTAGGATCCGGGAGCACAGATACGCAGTATTTT. Translating it yields CASSLGSGSTDTQYF.

V usage is TRBV5-1 and J usage is TRBJ2-3, with D maybe TRBD1 (6 bases). Looked up from germline, CDR1 is SGHRS and CDR2 is YFSETQ. V was trimmed by 4 bases and J by 6 bases, leaving 12 bases between them. This CDR3 comprises 13 residues. CDR3 sequence reads: CASSHNQGDTQYF. The CDR3 nucleotides are TGCGCCAGCAGCCACAACCAGGGGGATACGCAGTATTTT.

The J gene is TRBJ2-3, the V gene TRBV7-9, with D perhaps TRBD2 (6 bases). The germline V gene encodes CDR1 SEHNR and CDR2 FQNEAQ (reference sequence). V lost 1 base and J 4 bases, leaving 9 bases between the germline ends. The CDR3 is 14 residues long. CDR3 amino acids: CASSLVGGADTQYF. In DNA form, the CDR3 reads TGTGCCAGCAGCTTAGTGGGGGGAGCAGATACGCAGTATTTT.

The chain links TRBV4-1 to TRBJ1-2, with unresolved D. CDR3 length: 14 amino acids. V shed 0 bases and J shed 4 bases, with 9 bases lying between them. Germline CDR1 and CDR2: MGHRA and YSYEKL. As DNA, the CDR3 is TGCGCCAGCAGCCAAGAGGTGGGGAGCTATGGCTACACCTTC. Translating it yields CASSQEVGSYGYTF.

The gene calls are TRBV1 and TRBJ1-2; the table gives TRBD1 as D, unverified against the DNA. TRBV1 represents a pseudogene. The CDR3 spans 17 residues. This chain's CDR3 is CTSSQQLIRGADYGYTF. In DNA, the CDR3 is TGCACCAGCAGCCAACAACTCATCAGGGGGGCGGACTATGGCTACACCTTC.

The rearrangement links TRBV5-1 to TRBJ2-7, with TRBD2 identical over 9 bases. Losses at the gene ends were 1 base for V and 6 bases for J; bases not matched to a gene: 8. The CDR3 has 15 residues. Germline V gene data show CDR1 as SGHRS and CDR2 as YFSETQ. CDR3 sequence: CASSLNAGGPIEQYF. CDR3 in DNA: TGCGCCAGCAGCTTGAACGCGGGAGGGCCAATCGAGCAGTACTTC.

This clone was observed a single time. V is TRBV5-1 and J is TRBJ2-5, with 10 positions matching TRBD2. This CDR3 is built from 16 residues. CDR1 SGHRS and CDR2 YFSETQ come from the germline V gene. The trim removed 0 bases at V and 5 bases at J, leaving 7 bases unmatched. CDR3 sequence (DNA): TGCGCCAGCAGCTTGGTCTTAGCGGGAGGATGGGAGACCCAGTACTTC. It translates to CASSLVLAGGWETQYF. Based on the CDR3 plus reference TRBV5-1 and TRBJ2-5, the full variable domain is KAGVTQTPRYLIKTRGQQVTLSCSPISGHRSVSWYQQTPGQGLQFLFEYFSETQRNKGNFPGRFSGRQFSNSRSEMNVSTLELGDSALYLCASSLVLAGGWETQYFGPGTRLLVL.

In its sample, this clone was seen a few times. For the CDR3, the DNA is TGTGCCAGCAGGGACGGACTAGCGGGCTACAATGAGCAGTTCTTC. Its protein is CASRDGLAGYNEQFF. The V gene is TRBV6-5, the J gene TRBJ2-1; TRBD2 aligns across 11 bases. There are 15 residues in the CDR3. V gave up 6 bases and J gave up 3 bases; unmatched junction bases: 4. CDR1 and CDR2 from the germline V gene are MNHEY and SVGAGI.

The chain uses TRBV7-8 and TRBJ2-3, with D possibly matching TRBD1 (5 bases). This CDR3 comprises 14 residues. Trimming shortened V by 6 bases and J by 2 bases, and 12 bases separated the two germline ends. The germline gives CDR1 SGHVS, CDR2 FQNEAQ. The CDR3: CASRKGPDTDTQYF. As DNA, the CDR3 is TGTGCCAGCAGGAAGGGGCCCGACACAGATACGCAGTATTTT. The whole variable domain, filled in from reference TRBV7-8 and TRBJ2-3, reads GAGVSQSPRYKVAKRGQDVALRCDPISGHVSLFWYQQALGQGPEFLTYFQNEAQLDKSGLPSDRFFAERPEGSVSTLKIQRTQQEDSAVYLCASRKGPDTDTQYFGPGTRLTVL.

The V and J genes are TRBV18 and TRBJ2-5; weak D call: TRBD2 (5 bases). Germline loops: CDR1 KGHSH, CDR2 LQKENI. V was shortened by 3 bases and J by 5 bases, with 7 bases between the two germline ends. The CDR3 is 12 amino acids. CDR3 loop: CASSPWEETQYF. The CDR3 region has the DNA TGTGCCAGCTCACCGTGGGAGGAGACCCAGTACTTC.

The chain combines TRBV5-1 with TRBJ1-2, with D tentatively TRBD1 (5 bases). Between the trimmed V and J ends, which lost 0 bases and 5 bases, there was a span of 8 bases. CDR3 length: 13 amino acids. Germline values: CDR1 SGHRS, CDR2 YFSETQ. The CDR3 nucleotides are TGCGCCAGCAGCTTGGTTGGGGGGTATGGCTACACCTTC. Protein: CASSLVGGYGYTF. Full variable domain (rest looked up from reference TRBV5-1 and TRBJ1-2): KAGVTQTPRYLIKTRGQQVTLSCSPISGHRSVSWYQQTPGQGLQFLFEYFSETQRNKGNFPGRFSGRQFSNSRSEMNVSTLELGDSALYLCASSLVGGYGYTFGSGTRLTVV.

The rearrangement links TRBV5-6 to TRBJ1-1; no clear D. Germline-derived CDR1 and CDR2 are SGHDT and YYEEEE. The CDR3 is 13 residues long. Trimming shortened V by 7 bases and J by 1 base, and 11 bases separated the two germline ends. CDR3 DNA sequence: TGTGCCAGCCGTTCCTCCCCGAACACTGAAGCTTTCTTT. Translated, it gives CASRSSPNTEAFF.

This rearrangement joins TRBV18 to TRBJ1-1; D possibly corresponds to TRBD1 (5 bases). Germline values: CDR1 KGHSH, CDR2 LQKENI. V was trimmed by 3 bases and J by 2 bases, leaving 13 bases between them. This CDR3 has 15 amino acids. The CDR3 bases are TGTGCCAGCTCACCCGGCAAGACAGTAAACACTGAAGCTTTCTTT. Its protein product is CASSPGKTVNTEAFF. The variable domain in full, completed from reference TRBV18 and TRBJ1-1, reads NAGVMQNPRHLVRRRGQEARLRCSPMKGHSHVYWYRQLPEEGLKFMVYLQKENIIDESGMPKERFSAEFPKEGPSILRIQQVVRGDSAAYFCASSPGKTVNTEAFFGQGTRLTVV.

The chain combines TRBV2 with TRBJ2-2; 11 bases map to TRBD1. Germline lookup yields CDR1 SNHLY and CDR2 FYNNEI. V trimming: 7 bases; J trimming: 7 bases; junction bases outside the gene matches: 5. The CDR3 totals 14 residues. CDR3 nucleotides: TGTGCCAGCACGGACAGGGGGCAAATCGGGGAGCTGTTTTTT. Amino acids: CASTDRGQIGELFF.

The rearrangement joins TRBV18 to TRBJ1-1; D gene uncertain. Germline loops: CDR1 KGHSH, CDR2 LQKENI. This CDR3 has 14 residues. Trimming removed 4 bases at V and 0 bases at J, with 9 bases between. In nucleotides, the CDR3 is TGTGCCAGCTCACAATTAACGGTGAACACTGAAGCTTTCTTT. It encodes CASSQLTVNTEAFF.

This chain links TRBV18 with TRBJ2-5, with 7 bases fitting TRBD1. The V segment lost 0 bases and the J segment 4 bases; nucleotides outside the gene matches: 5. CDR3 length: 15 amino acids. CDR1 is KGHSH, CDR2 LQKENI, per germline. In nucleotides, the CDR3 is TGTGCCAGCTCACCACCGTATTCAGGGGGAGAGACCCAGTACTTC. Amino acids: CASSPPYSGGETQYF. Using reference TRBV18 and TRBJ2-5 for the parts outside the CDR3, the full variable domain is NAGVMQNPRHLVRRRGQEARLRCSPMKGHSHVYWYRQLPEEGLKFMVYLQKENIIDESGMPKERFSAEFPKEGPSILRIQQVVRGDSAAYFCASSPPYSGGETQYFGPGTRLLVL.

The V call is TRBV29-1, the J call TRBJ2-7, with 10 nucleotides matching TRBD2. The CDR3 runs 15 residues. The J segment lost 5 bases and the V segment lost 4 bases, leaving 11 bases of the junction unmatched. Per germline, CDR1 SQVTM and CDR2 ANQGSEA. Here the CDR3 DNA reads TGCAGCGTTGCATTCTCGTCTAGCGGGAGCAACGAGCAGTACTTC. Translating gives CSVAFSSSGSNEQYF.